This T cell receptor (beta chain) was identified during a study of Tregs in tolerant kidney transplant recipients. V was shortened by 3 bases and J by 1 base, with 5 bases between the two germline ends. CDR1 and CDR2 (germline): LNHDA, SQIVND (reference sequence). CDR3 length equals 13 residues. Thawed PBMCs were FACS-sorted into unstimulated CD4+CD25+CD127- regulatory T cells, CD4+CD25- non-regulatory cells, CD4 and CD8 cells. The assay was immunoSEQ multiplex PCR, and TCRdb's table has in-frame clones only and misses some. The profile shows about 110,000 clones, around 90% of them singletons. Specimen: CD4+ T cells from blood, collected before the transplant. The chain uses TRBV19 and TRBJ2-3; no reliable D call. The sequence was collected from a human donor who received a combined kidney and bone marrow transplant. The CDR3 region is CASSIPGTDTQYF. CDR3 nucleotide sequence: TGTGCCAGTAGTATCCCCGGCACAGATACGCAGTATTTT.